This paragraph reports one T cell receptor (beta chain). What it binds is not known. This sample was taken from a study of T cell responses to AZD1222 COVID-19 vaccine. Trimming took 2 bases from V and 7 from J; bases not matched to a gene: 8. Per germline, CDR1 SGHTS and CDR2 YDEGEE. The CDR3 consists of 15 residues. Study outcomes and limitations: Vaccination with two AZD1222 doses was followed by a rise in Spike-specific TCR breadth and depth. Clonal diversity may have been underestimated, and the donors were mostly white British, with more females than males. Along spike, vaccine-associated CD4 TCRs were found throughout, with dominance at 160-218 and 743-854.

The data were produced by immunoSEQ multiplex PCR, yet TCRdb's version contains in-frame clones alone and is incomplete. The sample shows about 49,000 clones, around four fifths of them seen only once. Specimen: peripheral blood, collected on day 0 of MenACWY control vaccination. The chain links TRBV5-8 to TRBJ1-5; 8 bases line up with TRBD1. The clonotype comes from an adult in good health. DNA of the CDR3: TGTGCCAGCAGCTTTGAGACAGGGGTTTTCCAGCCCCAGCATTTT. As protein: CASSFETGVFQPQHF.